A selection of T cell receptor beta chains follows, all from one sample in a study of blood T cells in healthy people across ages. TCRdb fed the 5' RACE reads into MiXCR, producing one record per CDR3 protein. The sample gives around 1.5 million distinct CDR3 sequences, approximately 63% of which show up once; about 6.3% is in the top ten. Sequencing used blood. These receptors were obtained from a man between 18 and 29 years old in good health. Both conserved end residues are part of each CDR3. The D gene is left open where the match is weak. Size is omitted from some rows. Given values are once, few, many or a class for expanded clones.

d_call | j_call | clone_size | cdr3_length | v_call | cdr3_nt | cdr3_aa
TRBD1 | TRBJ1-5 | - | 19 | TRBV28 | TGTGCCAGCACCCTAAAATCCCGGGACAGGGACCATGGCAATCAGCCCCAGCATTTT | CASTLKSRDRDHGNQPQHF
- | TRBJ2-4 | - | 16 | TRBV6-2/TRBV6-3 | TGTGCCAGCAGTTCCGTGGACATTTTAGCCAAAAACATTCAGTACTTC | CASSSVDILAKNIQYF
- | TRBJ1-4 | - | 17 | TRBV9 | TGTGCCAGCAGCGTAACCACCGGGGCCCTCCCCAGGGAAAAACTGTTTTTT | CASSVTTGALPREKLFF
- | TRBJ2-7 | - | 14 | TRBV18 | TGTGCCAGCTCACCACCGGGGTCCAGGTACGAGCAGTACTTC | CASSPPGSRYEQYF
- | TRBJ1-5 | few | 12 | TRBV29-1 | TGCAGCGTTGGCTTTTTCGATCAGCCCCAGCATTTT | CSVGFFDQPQHF
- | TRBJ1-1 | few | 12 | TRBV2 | TGTGCCAGCAGTGTCAGGGGCACTGAAGCTTTCTTT | CASSVRGTEAFF
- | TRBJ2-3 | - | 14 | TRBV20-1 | TGCAGTGCTACGGCGTACCCCTTGTCAGATACGCAGTATTTT | CSATAYPLSDTQYF
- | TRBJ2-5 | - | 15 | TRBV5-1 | TGCGCCAGCAGCTCTATTGCCGGGGCCCAAGAGACCCAGTACTTC | CASSSIAGAQETQYF
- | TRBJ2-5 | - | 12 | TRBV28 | TGTGCCAGCAGTTACAGGCGGGAGACCCAGTACTTC | CASSYRRETQYF
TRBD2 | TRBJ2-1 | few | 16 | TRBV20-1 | TGCAGTGCTAGAGGTGGCAGGACTAGCAGGTACAATGAGCAGTTCTTC | CSARGGRTSRYNEQFF
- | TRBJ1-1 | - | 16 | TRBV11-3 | TGTGCCAGCAGCTTAGTGGGCAGGGACAAGAACACTGAAGCTTTCTTT | CASSLVGRDKNTEAFF
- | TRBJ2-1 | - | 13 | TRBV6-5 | TGTGCCAGCAGTTACAAAGGGGCTGGCGAGCAGTTCTTC | CASSYKGAGEQFF
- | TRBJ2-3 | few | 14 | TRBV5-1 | TGCGCCAGCAGCTCCTTGGACAACACAGATACGCAGTATTTT | CASSSLDNTDTQYF
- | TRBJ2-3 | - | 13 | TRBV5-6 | TGTGCCAGCAGCGGAAGCACTTATCATGCGCAGTATTTT | CASSGSTYHAQYF
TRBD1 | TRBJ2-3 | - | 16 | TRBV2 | TGTGCCAGCAGTGAAGAGGGACAGGGGTACAGAGATACGCAGTATTTT | CASSEEGQGYRDTQYF
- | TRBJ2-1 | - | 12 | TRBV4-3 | TGCGCCAGCAGCCAAGATGACAATGAGCAGTTCTTC | CASSQDDNEQFF
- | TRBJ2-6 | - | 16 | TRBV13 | TGTGCCAGCAGCTTAGGCAGGGGATCTGGGGCCAACGTCCTGACTTTC | CASSLGRGSGANVLTF
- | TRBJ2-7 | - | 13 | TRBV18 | TGTGCCAGCTCAAACCTCGACCGGATCGAGCAGTACTTC | CASSNLDRIEQYF
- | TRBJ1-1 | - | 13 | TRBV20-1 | TGCAGTGCTAGAGGGACCGAGGACACTGAAGCTTTCTTT | CSARGTEDTEAFF
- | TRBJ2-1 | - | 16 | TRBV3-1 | TGTGCCAGCAGCCGAACAGGTTCCCTTACCTACAATGAGCAGTTCTTC | CASSRTGSLTYNEQFF
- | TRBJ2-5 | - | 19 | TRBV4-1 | TGCGCCAGCAGCCACAGGGGCCCGAACATGTTTTCCGGACAAGAGACCCAGTACTTC | CASSHRGPNMFSGQETQYF
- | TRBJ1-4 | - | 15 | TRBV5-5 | TGTGCCAGCACCCTCGGGACGGACCCGAATGAAAAACTGTTTTTT | CASTLGTDPNEKLFF
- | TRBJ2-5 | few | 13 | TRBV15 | TGTGCCACCAGCAGAGATCCGGGGGAGACCCAGTACTTC | CATSRDPGETQYF
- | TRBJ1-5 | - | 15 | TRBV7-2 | TGTGCCAGCAGCTTAGTCGGGGGAGACAATCAGCCCCAGCATTTT | CASSLVGGDNQPQHF
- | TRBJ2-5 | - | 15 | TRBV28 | TGTGCCAGCAGTTTACCCATTGGCCTCGGGGGGACCCAGTACTTC | CASSLPIGLGGTQYF
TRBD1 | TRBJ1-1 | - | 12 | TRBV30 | TGTGCCTGGGGACAGGGTTTAATTGAAGCTTTCTTT | CAWGQGLIEAFF
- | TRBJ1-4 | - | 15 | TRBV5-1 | TGCGCCAGCAGCTTATCCTCCGTGACTAATGAAAAACTGTTTTTT | CASSLSSVTNEKLFF
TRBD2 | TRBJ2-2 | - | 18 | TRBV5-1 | TGCGCCAGCAGCTTGGGGAGCGGGAGCGATCTTCACACCGGGGAGCTGTTTTTT | CASSLGSGSDLHTGELFF
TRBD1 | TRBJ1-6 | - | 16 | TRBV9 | TGTGCCAGCAGTGTATCGTCCGGGCAGGGGGATTCACCCCTCCACTTT | CASSVSSGQGDSPLHF
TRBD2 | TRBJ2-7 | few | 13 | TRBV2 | TGTGCCAGCAGTGAGGGACTAGCGGGGAAGCAGTACTTC | CASSEGLAGKQYF
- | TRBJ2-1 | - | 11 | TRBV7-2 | TGTGCCAGCAACAATTGGTCTGAGCAGTTCTTC | CASNNWSEQFF
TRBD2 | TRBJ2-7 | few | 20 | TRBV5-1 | TGCGCCAGCAGCCACCGAATGCCTATTGGGACTAGCGGGAAGAACTACGAGCAGTACTTC | CASSHRMPIGTSGKNYEQYF
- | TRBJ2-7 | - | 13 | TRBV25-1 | TGTGCCAGCAGTGACCCCGGAGGTCCCGAGCAGTACTTC | CASSDPGGPEQYF
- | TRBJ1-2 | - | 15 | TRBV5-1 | TGCGCCAGCAGCTTGGGTACCCTCGCTAACTATGGCTACACCTTC | CASSLGTLANYGYTF
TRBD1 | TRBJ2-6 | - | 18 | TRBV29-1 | TGCAGCGTTGAAGTTTGGGACAGGGAAGGCTCTGGGGCCAACGTCCTGACTTTC | CSVEVWDREGSGANVLTF
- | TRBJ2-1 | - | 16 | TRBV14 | TGTGCCAGCAGCCAATATCAGGGGAACCCCTACAATGAGCAGTTCTTC | CASSQYQGNPYNEQFF
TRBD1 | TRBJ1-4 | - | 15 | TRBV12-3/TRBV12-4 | TGTGCCAGCAGCAGGGGACAGGGCGTTAATGAAAAACTGTTTTTT | CASSRGQGVNEKLFF
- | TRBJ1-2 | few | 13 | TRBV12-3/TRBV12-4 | TGTGCCAGCAGTTTGAGGGATTTGCGTGGCTACACCTTC | CASSLRDLRGYTF
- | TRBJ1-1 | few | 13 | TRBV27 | TGTGCCAGCAGCCCCTCAGACGGTTACCAAGCTTTCTTT | CASSPSDGYQAFF
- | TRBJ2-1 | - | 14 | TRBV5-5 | TGTGCCAGCAGCTTGGGGGTGGATATTAATGAGCAGTTCTTC | CASSLGVDINEQFF
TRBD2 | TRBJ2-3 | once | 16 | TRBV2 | TGTGCCAGCAGTCCTACTAGCGGGAGGGCGGGAGATACGCAGTATTTT | CASSPTSGRAGDTQYF
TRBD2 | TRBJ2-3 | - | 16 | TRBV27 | TGTGCCAGCAGTACTGGGACTAGCGGGGGGGCAGATACGCAGTATTTT | CASSTGTSGGADTQYF